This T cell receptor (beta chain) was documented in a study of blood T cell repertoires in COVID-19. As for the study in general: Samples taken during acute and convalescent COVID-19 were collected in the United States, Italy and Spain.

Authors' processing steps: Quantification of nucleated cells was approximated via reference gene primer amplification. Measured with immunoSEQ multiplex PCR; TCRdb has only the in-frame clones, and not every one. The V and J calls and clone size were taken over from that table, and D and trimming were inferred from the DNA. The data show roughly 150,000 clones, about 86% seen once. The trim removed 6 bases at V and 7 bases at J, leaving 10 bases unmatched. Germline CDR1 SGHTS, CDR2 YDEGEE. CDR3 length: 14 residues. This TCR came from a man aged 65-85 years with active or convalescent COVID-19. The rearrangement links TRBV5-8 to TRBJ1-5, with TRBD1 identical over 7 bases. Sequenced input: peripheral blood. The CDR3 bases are TGTGCCAGCACCCCGACAGGGAAGGAACAGCCCCAGCATTTT. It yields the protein CASTPTGKEQPQHF.